This TCR beta chain was recorded in a study of identical twins. Points from the study as a whole: Insertions were reduced in abundant cord blood beta clonotypes but not in memory repertoires.

Template switching (which added a universal primer site) was used, and cDNA carried unique molecular identifiers. TCRdb recomputed calls from the 5' RACE reads with MiXCR, one row per CDR3 protein. The sample has about 240,000 distinct CDR3 sequences, 10% to 13% seen once. This clonotype has a count of ten or more. Its antigen is unidentified. Every one of the donors was a healthy Caucasian. Germline V gene data show CDR1 as MNHNS and CDR2 as SASEGT. Trimming took 5 bases from V and 0 from J, leaving 8 bases between them. CDR3 length: 15 residues. This sequence was found in a man in his fifties or sixties in good health. Input material: memory T cells sorted from blood. V is TRBV6-1 and J is TRBJ2-6; D uncertain. The DNA for the CDR3 is TGTGCCAGCAGTCTGGGAAGCTCTGGGGCCAACGTCCTGACTTTC. It yields the protein CASSLGSSGANVLTF.